This TCR beta chain originates from a study of Ad26.COV2.S vaccination and SARS-CoV-2 variants. This clone was recorded only once. Trimming pared 4 bases from V and 0 bases from J, leaving 7 bases between. Germline CDR1 SGHRS, CDR2 YFSETQ. This CDR3 comprises 13 residues. TCRdb's copy holds only in-frame clones and misses some; the assay was immunoSEQ multiplex PCR. The repertoire holds 430,000 or so clones, with about 93% as singletons. Specified treatment: about 20 received Ad26.COV2.S at low or high dose, single or two shots; roughly five received placebo; per-sample allocation not given. After the first vaccine or placebo injection, samples were drawn on day 63.

This rearrangement joins TRBV5-1 to TRBJ1-1; D is ambiguous. Sequenced here: peripheral blood, sampled in a trial of Ad26.COV2.S vaccine versus placebo. The receptor was isolated from a person between 18 and 59 years old who received the Ad26.COV2.S COVID-19 vaccine or a placebo. The CDR3 DNA follows: TGCGCCAGCAGCGTTGATATGAACACTGAAGCTTTCTTT. This sequence encodes CASSVDMNTEAFF.